These T cell receptor beta chains were read from a single sample in a study of T-cell memory formation after mild COVID-19. Each CDR3 protein is one row after TCRdb ran MiXCR on the 5' RACE reads. Among over 130,000 distinct CDR3 sequences, around 15% were seen once, and the ten largest hold around 27%. The material sequenced was PBMCs or a T cell subset sorted from them (not recorded which). The source of these receptors is an adult woman who had mild COVID-19 (a few samples of this study predate the infection). Cell type and time point are not known. The CDR3 runs from the conserved cysteine through the conserved F or W. Each record gives: clone size, D gene, J gene, V gene, CDR3 DNA, CDR3 protein. The D gene is left open where the match is weak. Expanded clones are given a class, and other clones once, few, many or no size at all.

abundance: NA
d_gene: NA
j_gene: TRBJ2-5
v_gene: TRBV5-1
CDR3nt: TGCGCCAGCAGCCTACACGGAGAGACCCAGTACTTC
CDR3aa: CASSLHGETQYF

abundance: few
d_gene: NA
j_gene: TRBJ2-3
v_gene: TRBV4-1
CDR3nt: TGCGCCAGCAGCCAAGTACTCCACCTCGGCACAGATACGCAGTATTTT
CDR3aa: CASSQVLHLGTDTQYF

abundance: NA
d_gene: NA
j_gene: TRBJ2-7
v_gene: TRBV5-5
CDR3nt: TGTGCCAGCAGCTTACAGAGTATGGGCGGCGAGCAGTACTTC
CDR3aa: CASSLQSMGGEQYF

abundance: NA
d_gene: TRBD1
j_gene: TRBJ2-1
v_gene: TRBV4-1
CDR3nt: TGCGCCAGCAGCCAGGGACAGGGGTACAATGAGCAGTTCTTC
CDR3aa: CASSQGQGYNEQFF

abundance: NA
d_gene: NA
j_gene: TRBJ2-1
v_gene: TRBV9
CDR3nt: TGTGCCAGCAGCGTATGGGCAGGGCACAATGAGCAGTTCTTC
CDR3aa: CASSVWAGHNEQFF

abundance: few
d_gene: TRBD2
j_gene: TRBJ2-3
v_gene: TRBV29-1
CDR3nt: TGCAGCGCTGAAAAAGCGGGAGCAGGAACAGATACGCAGTATTTT
CDR3aa: CSAEKAGAGTDTQYF

abundance: NA
d_gene: TRBD1
j_gene: TRBJ1-2
v_gene: TRBV29-1
CDR3nt: TGCAGCGTCGCAGCCGGGACAGGGGACTACACCTTC
CDR3aa: CSVAAGTGDYTF

abundance: NA
d_gene: TRBD1
j_gene: TRBJ1-1
v_gene: TRBV29-1
CDR3nt: TGCAGCCCCGGGGACAGGGAGGACACTGAAGCTTTCTTT
CDR3aa: CSPGDREDTEAFF

abundance: NA
d_gene: TRBD2
j_gene: TRBJ2-5
v_gene: TRBV3-1
CDR3nt: TGTGCCAGCAGCCCACGACTAGCGGGAGGGCCAAGCGAAGAGACCCAGTACTTC
CDR3aa: CASSPRLAGGPSEETQYF

abundance: NA
d_gene: NA
j_gene: TRBJ1-1
v_gene: TRBV4-1
CDR3nt: TGCGCCAGCAGCCAAGCTCCCCAGGGATCCACTGAAGCTTTCTTT
CDR3aa: CASSQAPQGSTEAFF

abundance: few
d_gene: NA
j_gene: TRBJ2-3
v_gene: TRBV5-1
CDR3nt: TGCGCCAGCAGCTTGGGGACTAACACAGATACGCAGTATTTT
CDR3aa: CASSLGTNTDTQYF

abundance: NA
d_gene: TRBD2
j_gene: TRBJ2-5
v_gene: TRBV11-3
CDR3nt: TGTGCCAGCAGCTTACCTAGCGGCGAAGAGACCCAGTACTTC
CDR3aa: CASSLPSGEETQYF

abundance: NA
d_gene: NA
j_gene: TRBJ2-2
v_gene: TRBV7-9
CDR3nt: TGTGCCGCCAGTAAGGCCACCGGGGAGCTGTTTTTT
CDR3aa: CAASKATGELFF

abundance: NA
d_gene: NA
j_gene: TRBJ1-1
v_gene: TRBV7-6
CDR3nt: TGTGCCAGCAGCTCGGGACGGACGAACACTGAAGCTTTCTTT
CDR3aa: CASSSGRTNTEAFF

abundance: NA
d_gene: NA
j_gene: TRBJ1-1
v_gene: TRBV14
CDR3nt: TGTGCCAGCAACCAGATCGAGGGTAACACTGAAGCTTTCTTT
CDR3aa: CASNQIEGNTEAFF

abundance: few
d_gene: TRBD2
j_gene: TRBJ2-1
v_gene: TRBV25-1
CDR3nt: TGTGCCAGCAGTCCGGAGGGGTTAGCGGGAGTTGGTTCCTACAATGAGCAGTTCTTC
CDR3aa: CASSPEGLAGVGSYNEQFF

abundance: NA
d_gene: NA
j_gene: TRBJ2-3
v_gene: TRBV24-1
CDR3nt: TGTGCCACCAGTGCCGGGAGTGGTGTAGATACGCAGTATTTT
CDR3aa: CATSAGSGVDTQYF

abundance: few
d_gene: NA
j_gene: TRBJ1-5
v_gene: TRBV7-8
CDR3nt: TGTGCCAGCAGCCAATCACCGGGAAGGAGCAATCAGCCCCAGCATTTT
CDR3aa: CASSQSPGRSNQPQHF

abundance: few
d_gene: TRBD1
j_gene: TRBJ1-2
v_gene: TRBV7-9
CDR3nt: TGTGCCAGCAGCTTAGGACAGGGAGAGTACACCTTC
CDR3aa: CASSLGQGEYTF

abundance: NA
d_gene: NA
j_gene: TRBJ1-1
v_gene: TRBV29-1
CDR3nt: TGCAGCGCCCGACGGGGTGGTGACACTGAAGCTTTCTTT
CDR3aa: CSARRGGDTEAFF

abundance: few
d_gene: NA
j_gene: TRBJ2-3
v_gene: TRBV3-1
CDR3nt: TGTGCCAGCAGCCAAGAGGGAACAGATACGCAGTATTTT
CDR3aa: CASSQEGTDTQYF

abundance: NA
d_gene: NA
j_gene: TRBJ2-7
v_gene: TRBV6-2/TRBV6-3
CDR3nt: TGTGCCAGCAGTTATGGCACAGCTTACTCCTACGAGCAGTACTTC
CDR3aa: CASSYGTAYSYEQYF

abundance: few
d_gene: TRBD2
j_gene: TRBJ2-5
v_gene: TRBV5-4
CDR3nt: TGTGCCAGCAGCGGGCCCCAGCGGGGGGTCGAAGAGACCCAGTACTTC
CDR3aa: CASSGPQRGVEETQYF

abundance: NA
d_gene: NA
j_gene: TRBJ2-7
v_gene: TRBV4-2
CDR3nt: TGTGCCAGCAAGGGGCCAACCGAGCAGTACTTC
CDR3aa: CASKGPTEQYF

abundance: NA
d_gene: NA
j_gene: TRBJ2-1
v_gene: TRBV20-1
CDR3nt: TGCAGTGCCACAATGTTAGCGTCGGAATCCTACAATGAGCAGTTCTTC
CDR3aa: CSATMLASESYNEQFF

abundance: few
d_gene: NA
j_gene: TRBJ1-6
v_gene: TRBV24-1
CDR3nt: TGTGCCACCAGCAAGGGGATTAATTCACCCCTCCACTTT
CDR3aa: CATSKGINSPLHF

abundance: few
d_gene: TRBD2
j_gene: TRBJ2-7
v_gene: TRBV29-1
CDR3nt: TGCAGCGTCTCGATGCTAGCGGGAAACGAGCAGTACTTC
CDR3aa: CSVSMLAGNEQYF

abundance: NA
d_gene: NA
j_gene: TRBJ2-7
v_gene: TRBV3-1
CDR3nt: TGTGCCAGCAGCCAAGCTAGCTTCCCGCCATACGAGCAGTACTTC
CDR3aa: CASSQASFPPYEQYF

abundance: few
d_gene: TRBD1
j_gene: TRBJ2-1
v_gene: TRBV10-3
CDR3nt: TGTGCCATCAGTAGCCCGGGACAGGGGGCCCTGAGCTCCTACAATGAGCAGTTCTTC
CDR3aa: CAISSPGQGALSSYNEQFF

abundance: NA
d_gene: TRBD2
j_gene: TRBJ2-7
v_gene: TRBV7-9
CDR3nt: TGTGCCAGCAGCTATGTTGGGACTAGCGAAAATTACGAGCAGTACTTC
CDR3aa: CASSYVGTSENYEQYF

abundance: NA
d_gene: TRBD1
j_gene: TRBJ1-2
v_gene: TRBV4-1
CDR3nt: TGCGCCAGCAGTCCGACAGGGTCAAACTATGGCTACACCTTC
CDR3aa: CASSPTGSNYGYTF

abundance: NA
d_gene: NA
j_gene: TRBJ1-1
v_gene: TRBV7-2
CDR3nt: TGTGCCAGCAGCCCAATCCACAGGGCTTTCGGCGCTGAAGCTTTCTTT
CDR3aa: CASSPIHRAFGAEAFF

abundance: few
d_gene: TRBD1
j_gene: TRBJ1-4
v_gene: TRBV5-1
CDR3nt: TGCGCCAGCAGCTGGGGACAGCCTGGTGCTAATGAAAAACTGTTTTTT
CDR3aa: CASSWGQPGANEKLFF

abundance: NA
d_gene: NA
j_gene: TRBJ2-7
v_gene: TRBV19
CDR3nt: TGTGCCAGTAGGAGCGGACATCTGATCTCCTACGAGCAGTACTTC
CDR3aa: CASRSGHLISYEQYF

abundance: NA
d_gene: NA
j_gene: TRBJ2-7
v_gene: TRBV5-1
CDR3nt: TGCGCCAGCAGCTTGGAGGGTGGAGGGGACGAGCAGTACTTC
CDR3aa: CASSLEGGGDEQYF

abundance: few
d_gene: NA
j_gene: TRBJ2-1
v_gene: TRBV3-1
CDR3nt: TGTGCCAGCAGCCAAGAACCAGGGCGGGACAATGAGCAGTTCTTC
CDR3aa: CASSQEPGRDNEQFF

abundance: NA
d_gene: TRBD2
j_gene: TRBJ2-7
v_gene: TRBV4-3
CDR3nt: TGCGCCAGCAGCCAAGAATATGGTAGCGGGAGCTACGAGCAGTACTTC
CDR3aa: CASSQEYGSGSYEQYF

abundance: few
d_gene: TRBD1
j_gene: TRBJ2-3
v_gene: TRBV9
CDR3nt: TGTGCCAGCAGCCCCGGGACAGGGTTAGATACGCAGTATTTT
CDR3aa: CASSPGTGLDTQYF

abundance: few
d_gene: TRBD2
j_gene: TRBJ2-3
v_gene: TRBV7-8
CDR3nt: TGTGCCAGCAGCTTAGTGGACGGGGGGGCGCCTGGCACAGATACGCAGTATTTT
CDR3aa: CASSLVDGGAPGTDTQYF

abundance: NA
d_gene: NA
j_gene: TRBJ1-4
v_gene: TRBV7-6
CDR3nt: TGTGCCAGCAGCCCCTCCGGGGGTGGTGAAAAACTGTTTTTT
CDR3aa: CASSPSGGGEKLFF

abundance: few
d_gene: TRBD1
j_gene: TRBJ2-2
v_gene: TRBV7-6
CDR3nt: TGTGCCAGCAGCTCCACAGGGGGTTCCACCGGGGAGCTGTTTTTT
CDR3aa: CASSSTGGSTGELFF

abundance: NA
d_gene: NA
j_gene: TRBJ2-1
v_gene: TRBV7-2
CDR3nt: TGTGCCAGCAGCTTATTAGGAACGAGCTCCTACAATGAGCAGTTCTTC
CDR3aa: CASSLLGTSSYNEQFF

abundance: many
d_gene: TRBD2
j_gene: TRBJ2-1
v_gene: TRBV5-1
CDR3nt: TGCGCCAGCAGCTTTACTAGCGGGGCCTACAATGAGCAGTTCTTC
CDR3aa: CASSFTSGAYNEQFF

abundance: few
d_gene: NA
j_gene: TRBJ1-5
v_gene: TRBV12-3/TRBV12-4
CDR3nt: TGTGCCAGCAGTTTTCTCATCGCTCAGGGGTGGGAACGCAATCAGCCCCAGCATTTT
CDR3aa: CASSFLIAQGWERNQPQHF